The entry that follows covers one T cell receptor (beta chain) sequence. This clone occurred once. No antigen is known for it. Base qualities are not recorded, but no much larger clone differs from it by a single base. The sample belongs to a study of blood T cell repertoires in COVID-19 (dated by TCRdb to 2020 to 2022). In the study overall: Samples from collaborators originated in the United States, Italy and Spain and spanned both the acute and convalescent phases of COVID-19. The material from the prospective study consisted of cDNA or gDNA derived from T cells, B-cell-depleted T cells, or PBMCs. The dataset comprised deeply sampled blood TCRbeta repertoires from subjects exposed to, actively infected with, or recovered from COVID-19. The repertoires were made available in a free public database intended to serve as a resource for research on the immune response to SARS-CoV-2. Samples came from the ongoing ImmuneRACE study (first 160 participants) plus 1,254 subjects from 6 global collaborators. A de-identified subject ID, COVID-19 status, age in years and sex were almost always included in the sample metadata. Where HLA class I and class II types were available, the types were taken from metadata supplied by the sample provider, not from assay-based typing. General study outcomes and caveats: The quantity of clinical and demographic metadata differed by source and by participant and was supplied without curation.

CDR1 is given as SGHAT and CDR2 as FQNNGV, both from the germline V gene. Reading from cysteine to phenylalanine, the CDR3 counts 14 amino acids. Of all the DNA, just the CDR3 is kept, 42 bases in frame from base 1. V is pared back by 1 base and J by 1 base, with 4 bases lying between the germline termini. The immunoSEQ Assay, a bias-controlled multiplex PCR, was used to amplify TCRbeta CDR3 regions from genomic DNA. For the original study's pipeline: Nucleated cell counts per sample were estimated from amplification of reference gene primers within the assay. To quantify the absolute abundance of each unique TCRbeta CDR3 rearrangement, sequence reads were collapsed and filtered. Productive Simpson clonality was computed per sample as the square root of Simpson's diversity index over productive rearrangements. As stored in TCRdb, this immuneACCESS dataset retains in-frame rearrangements with V and J assigned. A fraction of the clones does not appear; measured against another copy, unresolved V genes explain less than half of the discrepancy, and the remainder lacks a known reason. V, J and clone size are those of that table, while D and trimming were read from the DNA. The sample table contains 9,500 to 15,000 clones; only one count was recorded for 73% of them. The ten largest clones represent 30% to 35% of the sample.

Collaborating institutions collected whole blood in K2EDTA tubes following their own protocols. Collaborator samples were shipped for TCRbeta analysis as frozen whole blood, isolated PBMCs, or DNA extracted from either sample type. The sequence derives from a human donor in a cohort sampled during active COVID-19. The sequence is built from TRBV11-2 and TRBJ2-2, with the D gene not confidently named. The sample comprised peripheral blood. CDR3 sequence: CASSLGRNTGELFF. The base sequence is TGTGCCAGCAGCTTAGGCAGGAACACCGGGGAGCTGTTTTTT.